This TCR beta chain is from a study of blood T cell repertoires in COVID-19. This clone was observed a handful of times. The CDR3 spans 14 residues. The V gene end was trimmed by 3 bases and the J gene end by 10 bases; junction bases not matched to a gene: 10. The V gene's germline CDR1 is SGDLS and CDR2 YYNGEE. In the original processing: Amplification from reference gene primers served as the basis for estimated nucleated cell counts. Sequenced by immunoSEQ multiplex PCR; TCRdb stores in-frame clones only, minus some. Clone size and V and J calls were adopted from that table, with D and trimming inferred from the DNA. The sample consists of approximately 210,000 clones, 88% of them appearing once.

This TCR derives from a man between 65 and 85 years old with acute or convalescent COVID-19. Material: peripheral blood. The rearrangement links TRBV9 to TRBJ2-1; 7 positions match TRBD2. CDR3 nucleotide sequence: TGTGCCAGCAGCGCAATAACCGGGACTATGGAGCAGTTCTTC. Amino acid sequence: CASSAITGTMEQFF.